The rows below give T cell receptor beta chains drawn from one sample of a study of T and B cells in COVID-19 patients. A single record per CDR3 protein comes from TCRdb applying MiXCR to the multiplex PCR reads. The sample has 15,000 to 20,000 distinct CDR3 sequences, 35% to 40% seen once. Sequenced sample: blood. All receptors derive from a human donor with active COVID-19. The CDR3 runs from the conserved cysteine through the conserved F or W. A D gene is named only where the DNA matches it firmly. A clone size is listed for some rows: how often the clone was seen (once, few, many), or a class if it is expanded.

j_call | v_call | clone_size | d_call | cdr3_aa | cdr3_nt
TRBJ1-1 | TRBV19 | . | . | CASSIAYGTKNTEAFF | TGTGCCAGTAGTATTGCATACGGCACCAAGAACACTGAAGCTTTCTTT
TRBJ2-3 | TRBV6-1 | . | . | CASSDWEKGGTDTQYF | TGTGCCAGCAGTGATTGGGAGAAGGGGGGCACAGATACGCAGTATTTT
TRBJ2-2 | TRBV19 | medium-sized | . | CASQHAEHRVTGELFF | TGTGCCAGCCAACACGCTGAACACAGGGTTACCGGGGAGCTGTTTTTT
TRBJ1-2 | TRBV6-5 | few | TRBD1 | CASSYIGTVLSYGYTF | TGTGCCAGCAGTTACATTGGGACAGTGCTTAGCTATGGCTACACCTTC
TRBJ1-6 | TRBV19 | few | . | CASSPGAVRSPLHF | TGTGCCAGTAGTCCGGGGGCAGTCCGGTCACCCCTCCACTTT
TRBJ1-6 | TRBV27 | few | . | CASSFNGILSSPLHF | TGTGCCAGCAGTTTCAACGGGATTTTAAGTTCACCCCTCCACTTT
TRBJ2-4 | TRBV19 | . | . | CASTPSGLLAKNIQYF | TGTGCCAGTACTCCTTCGGGTTTACTAGCCAAAAACATTCAGTACTTC
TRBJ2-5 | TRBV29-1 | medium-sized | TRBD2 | CSAQAGGGQETQYF | TGCAGCGCTCAAGCGGGGGGCGGGCAAGAGACCCAGTACTTC
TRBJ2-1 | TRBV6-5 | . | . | CASSYSRGPKINEQFF | TGTGCCAGCAGTTACTCGCGGGGCCCCAAAATCAATGAGCAGTTCTTC
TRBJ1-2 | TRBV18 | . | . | CASSHSTGDYGYTF | TGTGCCAGCTCACACTCTACTGGTGACTATGGCTACACCTTC
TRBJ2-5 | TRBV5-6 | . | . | CASSLQETQYF | TGTGCCAGCAGCTTGCAGGAGACCCAGTACTTC
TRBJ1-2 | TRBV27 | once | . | CATSRDFLNYGYTF | TGTGCCACCAGTCGGGACTTCCTAAACTATGGCTACACCTTC
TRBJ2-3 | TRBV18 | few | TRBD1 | CASSPSKQGAGDTQYF | TGTGCCAGCTCACCAAGTAAACAGGGGGCCGGAGATACGCAGTATTTT
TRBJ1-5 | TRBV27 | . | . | CASSKYAGDEQPQHF | TGTGCCAGCAGTAAATACGCAGGGGACGAGCAGCCCCAGCATTTT
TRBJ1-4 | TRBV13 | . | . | CASSLGDGANEKLFF | TGTGCCAGCAGTTTAGGGGACGGGGCTAATGAAAAACTGTTTTTT
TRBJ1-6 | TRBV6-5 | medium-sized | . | CASSLSGIHFSPLHF | TGTGCCAGCAGTTTATCCGGGATCCACTTTTCACCCCTCCACTTT
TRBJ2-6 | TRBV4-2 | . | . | CAISQEEGSGANVLTF | TGTGCCATCAGCCAAGAGGAGGGGTCTGGGGCCAACGTCCTGACTTTC
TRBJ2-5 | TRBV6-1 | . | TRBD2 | CAISIAGGEETQYF | TGTGCCATCAGTATAGCGGGGGGCGAAGAGACCCAGTACTTC
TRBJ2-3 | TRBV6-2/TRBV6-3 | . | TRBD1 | CASTARDRSTDTQYF | TGTGCCAGCACCGCAAGGGACAGAAGCACAGATACGCAGTATTTT
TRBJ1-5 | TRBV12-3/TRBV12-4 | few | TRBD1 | CASDNGTGGNQPQHF | TGTGCCAGCGATAACGGGACAGGGGGCAATCAGCCCCAGCATTTT
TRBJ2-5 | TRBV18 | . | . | CASSPPYQETQYF | TGTGCCAGCTCACCACCGTACCAAGAGACCCAGTACTTC
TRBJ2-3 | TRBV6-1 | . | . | CASSEGGPDTQYF | TGTGCCAGCAGTGAAGGGGGACCAGATACGCAGTATTTT
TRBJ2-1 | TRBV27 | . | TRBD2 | CASRVAGGWQFF | TGTGCCAGCAGAGTAGCGGGGGGCTGGCAGTTCTTC
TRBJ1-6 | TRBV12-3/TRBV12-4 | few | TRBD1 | CASSAGTGYSPLHF | TGTGCCAGCAGTGCCGGGACAGGGTATTCACCCCTCCACTTT
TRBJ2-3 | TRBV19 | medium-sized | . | CASSIDRASSGDTQYF | TGTGCCAGTAGTATAGATCGCGCTAGTTCGGGGGATACGCAGTATTTT
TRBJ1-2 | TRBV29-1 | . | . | CSYGGTGITNYGYTF | TGCAGCTACGGTGGGACGGGCATCACTAACTATGGCTACACCTTC
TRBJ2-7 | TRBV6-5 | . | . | CASSYSTGTWSEQYF | TGTGCCAGCAGTTATAGCACAGGGACTTGGAGCGAGCAGTACTTC
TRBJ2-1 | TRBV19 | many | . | CASQTCDRLNYNEQFF | TGTGCCAGTCAGACCTGCGACAGGCTGAACTACAATGAGCAGTTCTTC
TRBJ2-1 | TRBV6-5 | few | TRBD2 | CASRPRGGSGNEQFF | TGTGCCAGCAGGCCCCGCGGGGGTAGCGGAAATGAGCAGTTCTTC
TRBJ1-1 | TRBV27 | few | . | CASSLRAIGGVTEAFF | TGTGCCAGCAGTTTACGGGCTATTGGGGGGGTGACTGAAGCTTTCTTT